Shown below are 10 T cell receptor beta chains from a single sample sequenced in a study of T cells in Graves' hyperthyroidism and ophthalmopathy. There were TCR beta CDR3 regions amplified from RNA transcripts. A first-round RT-PCR of the TCR CDR3 used the HTBI primer set. TCRdb reprocessed the multiplex PCR reads with MiXCR, giving one entry per CDR3 protein. This sample has hundreds of thousands of distinct CDR3 sequences; 15% to 20% occur once, and the top ten carry 3.5% to 4%. The sequenced sample was blood. The source of these receptors is a woman in her thirties with Graves' hyperthyroidism.

For this clonotype: A much larger clone lies one base from this, so it may be a read error. The chain is built from TRBV20-1 and TRBJ1-2; D is uncertain. This CDR3 region has 16 residues. Germline-derived CDR1 and CDR2 are DFQATT and SNEGSKA (reference sequence). The DNA for the CDR3 is TGCAGTGCTAGACCCTTTAGGGTGCTAGCTAGCTATGGCTACGCCTTC. Protein sequence: CSARPFRVLASYGYAF.

This clonotype was counted a few times. V is TRBV6-2 or TRBV6-3 and J is TRBJ2-3, with TRBD1 as a possible D gene (5 bases). The CDR3 spans 15 residues. Germline V gene sequence: CDR1 MNHEY, CDR2 SVGEGT. Trimming stripped 0 bases from V and 4 bases from J, with 11 bases between. Here the CDR3 DNA reads TGTGCCAGCAGTTACTCCGGCCAGGGTGCAGATACGCAGTATTTT. Its translation: CASSYSGQGADTQYF.

This clonotype was counted only a few times. The chain combines TRBV29-1 with TRBJ2-5, with D unclear. This CDR3 has 13 amino acids. Germline values: CDR1 SQVTM, CDR2 ANQGSEA. The germline V and J ends were trimmed by 4 bases and 0 bases, with 9 bases remaining between them. This CDR3 is CSVVTEHQETQYF. In DNA form, the CDR3 reads TGCAGCGTTGTGACGGAGCACCAAGAGACCCAGTACTTC.

This clonotype was observed many times. The chain couples TRBV6-1 to TRBJ2-7; D uncertain. Per germline, CDR1 MNHNS and CDR2 SASEGT. V was pared by 6 bases and J by 3 bases, with 12 bases between. CDR3 length: 13 amino acids. CDR3 nucleotides: TGTGCCAGCAGCTCCAGTTGGAGCTACGAGCAGTACTTC. Protein product: CASSSSWSYEQYF.

Many counts were recorded for this clonotype. The chain links TRBV7-2 to TRBJ2-3; the match to TRBD2 covers 15 bases. This CDR3 region has 16 residues. Germline trimming cut 5 bases from V and 4 bases from J; bases unmatched to any gene: 4. Germline V gene data show CDR1 as SGHTA and CDR2 as FQGNSA. Here the CDR3 DNA reads TGTGCCAGCAGCCTCGGACTAGCGGGAGGGGCAGATACGCAGTATTTT. The encoded protein is CASSLGLAGGADTQYF. The complete variable domain, with remaining parts taken from reference TRBV7-2 and TRBJ2-3, reads GAGVSQSPSNKVTEKGKDVELRCDPISGHTALYWYRQSLGQGLEFLIYFQGNSAPDKSGLPSDRFSAERTGGSVSTLTIQRTQQEDSAVYLCASSLGLAGGADTQYFGPGTRLTVL.

Of note for this clonotype: Since a much larger clone is just one base distant, this may be a read error. This chain uses TRBV20-1 with TRBJ2-5; D gene unclear. CDR1 and CDR2 from the germline V gene are DFQATT and SNEGSKA (reference sequence). The CDR3 is 12 residues long. Deletions cut 5 bases from V and 5 bases from J, with 12 bases between. The CDR3 reads CSAPTGRETQYF. The CDR3 nucleotides are TGCAGTGCTCCTACTGGCAGGGAGACCCAGTACTTC.

The rearrangement joins TRBV6-1 to TRBJ1-1; D is unclear. The CDR3 length is 15 residues. The V and J ends lost 3 bases and 1 base respectively, with 12 bases between them. Germline V gene sequence: CDR1 MNHNS, CDR2 SASEGT. CDR3 sequence reads: CASSDQSIGNTEAFF. In DNA, the CDR3 is TGTGCCAGCAGTGATCAATCGATCGGGAACACTGAAGCTTTCTTT.

Remarks on this clonotype: This clone may be a read error of a much larger clone one base away. This chain links TRBV11-3 with TRBJ1-1; tentatively, D is TRBD1 (5 bases). The CDR3 spans 14 residues. Germline values: CDR1 SGHNT, CDR2 YENEEA. DNA for the CDR3: TGTGCCAGCAGCCCTCGGTGGCGCGGGACTGAAGCTCTCTTT. Protein: CASSPRWRGTEALF.

In this sample, this clonotype turned up many times. The chain links TRBV20-1 to TRBJ2-3, with unresolved D. Between the trimmed V and J ends, which lost 2 bases and 4 bases, there was a span of 4 bases. The germline gives CDR1 DFQATT, CDR2 SNEGSKA (reference sequence). CDR3 length: 11 residues. This CDR3 is CSARSPDTQYF. The CDR3 region has the DNA TGCAGTGCTAGAAGTCCAGATACGCAGTATTTT.

This clonotype appeared a few times. The V call is TRBV15, the J call TRBJ2-7; the D gene is possibly TRBD2 (7 bases). V lost 5 bases and J 2 bases, leaving 19 bases between the germline ends. The CDR3 contains 16 residues. Germline CDR1 and CDR2: LNHNV and YYDKDF (reference sequence). Here the CDR3 DNA reads TGTGCCACCAGCGGAGCGGGACGGACAGACCCCTACGAGCAGTACTTC. This codes for CATSGAGRTDPYEQYF. Supplemented by reference TRBV15 and TRBJ2-7, the full variable domain reads DAMVIQNPRYQVTQFGKPVTLSCSQTLNHNVMYWYQQKSSQAPKLLFHYYDKDFNNEADTPDNFQSRRPNTSFCFLDIRSPGLGDTAMYLCATSGAGRTDPYEQYFGPGTRLTVT.